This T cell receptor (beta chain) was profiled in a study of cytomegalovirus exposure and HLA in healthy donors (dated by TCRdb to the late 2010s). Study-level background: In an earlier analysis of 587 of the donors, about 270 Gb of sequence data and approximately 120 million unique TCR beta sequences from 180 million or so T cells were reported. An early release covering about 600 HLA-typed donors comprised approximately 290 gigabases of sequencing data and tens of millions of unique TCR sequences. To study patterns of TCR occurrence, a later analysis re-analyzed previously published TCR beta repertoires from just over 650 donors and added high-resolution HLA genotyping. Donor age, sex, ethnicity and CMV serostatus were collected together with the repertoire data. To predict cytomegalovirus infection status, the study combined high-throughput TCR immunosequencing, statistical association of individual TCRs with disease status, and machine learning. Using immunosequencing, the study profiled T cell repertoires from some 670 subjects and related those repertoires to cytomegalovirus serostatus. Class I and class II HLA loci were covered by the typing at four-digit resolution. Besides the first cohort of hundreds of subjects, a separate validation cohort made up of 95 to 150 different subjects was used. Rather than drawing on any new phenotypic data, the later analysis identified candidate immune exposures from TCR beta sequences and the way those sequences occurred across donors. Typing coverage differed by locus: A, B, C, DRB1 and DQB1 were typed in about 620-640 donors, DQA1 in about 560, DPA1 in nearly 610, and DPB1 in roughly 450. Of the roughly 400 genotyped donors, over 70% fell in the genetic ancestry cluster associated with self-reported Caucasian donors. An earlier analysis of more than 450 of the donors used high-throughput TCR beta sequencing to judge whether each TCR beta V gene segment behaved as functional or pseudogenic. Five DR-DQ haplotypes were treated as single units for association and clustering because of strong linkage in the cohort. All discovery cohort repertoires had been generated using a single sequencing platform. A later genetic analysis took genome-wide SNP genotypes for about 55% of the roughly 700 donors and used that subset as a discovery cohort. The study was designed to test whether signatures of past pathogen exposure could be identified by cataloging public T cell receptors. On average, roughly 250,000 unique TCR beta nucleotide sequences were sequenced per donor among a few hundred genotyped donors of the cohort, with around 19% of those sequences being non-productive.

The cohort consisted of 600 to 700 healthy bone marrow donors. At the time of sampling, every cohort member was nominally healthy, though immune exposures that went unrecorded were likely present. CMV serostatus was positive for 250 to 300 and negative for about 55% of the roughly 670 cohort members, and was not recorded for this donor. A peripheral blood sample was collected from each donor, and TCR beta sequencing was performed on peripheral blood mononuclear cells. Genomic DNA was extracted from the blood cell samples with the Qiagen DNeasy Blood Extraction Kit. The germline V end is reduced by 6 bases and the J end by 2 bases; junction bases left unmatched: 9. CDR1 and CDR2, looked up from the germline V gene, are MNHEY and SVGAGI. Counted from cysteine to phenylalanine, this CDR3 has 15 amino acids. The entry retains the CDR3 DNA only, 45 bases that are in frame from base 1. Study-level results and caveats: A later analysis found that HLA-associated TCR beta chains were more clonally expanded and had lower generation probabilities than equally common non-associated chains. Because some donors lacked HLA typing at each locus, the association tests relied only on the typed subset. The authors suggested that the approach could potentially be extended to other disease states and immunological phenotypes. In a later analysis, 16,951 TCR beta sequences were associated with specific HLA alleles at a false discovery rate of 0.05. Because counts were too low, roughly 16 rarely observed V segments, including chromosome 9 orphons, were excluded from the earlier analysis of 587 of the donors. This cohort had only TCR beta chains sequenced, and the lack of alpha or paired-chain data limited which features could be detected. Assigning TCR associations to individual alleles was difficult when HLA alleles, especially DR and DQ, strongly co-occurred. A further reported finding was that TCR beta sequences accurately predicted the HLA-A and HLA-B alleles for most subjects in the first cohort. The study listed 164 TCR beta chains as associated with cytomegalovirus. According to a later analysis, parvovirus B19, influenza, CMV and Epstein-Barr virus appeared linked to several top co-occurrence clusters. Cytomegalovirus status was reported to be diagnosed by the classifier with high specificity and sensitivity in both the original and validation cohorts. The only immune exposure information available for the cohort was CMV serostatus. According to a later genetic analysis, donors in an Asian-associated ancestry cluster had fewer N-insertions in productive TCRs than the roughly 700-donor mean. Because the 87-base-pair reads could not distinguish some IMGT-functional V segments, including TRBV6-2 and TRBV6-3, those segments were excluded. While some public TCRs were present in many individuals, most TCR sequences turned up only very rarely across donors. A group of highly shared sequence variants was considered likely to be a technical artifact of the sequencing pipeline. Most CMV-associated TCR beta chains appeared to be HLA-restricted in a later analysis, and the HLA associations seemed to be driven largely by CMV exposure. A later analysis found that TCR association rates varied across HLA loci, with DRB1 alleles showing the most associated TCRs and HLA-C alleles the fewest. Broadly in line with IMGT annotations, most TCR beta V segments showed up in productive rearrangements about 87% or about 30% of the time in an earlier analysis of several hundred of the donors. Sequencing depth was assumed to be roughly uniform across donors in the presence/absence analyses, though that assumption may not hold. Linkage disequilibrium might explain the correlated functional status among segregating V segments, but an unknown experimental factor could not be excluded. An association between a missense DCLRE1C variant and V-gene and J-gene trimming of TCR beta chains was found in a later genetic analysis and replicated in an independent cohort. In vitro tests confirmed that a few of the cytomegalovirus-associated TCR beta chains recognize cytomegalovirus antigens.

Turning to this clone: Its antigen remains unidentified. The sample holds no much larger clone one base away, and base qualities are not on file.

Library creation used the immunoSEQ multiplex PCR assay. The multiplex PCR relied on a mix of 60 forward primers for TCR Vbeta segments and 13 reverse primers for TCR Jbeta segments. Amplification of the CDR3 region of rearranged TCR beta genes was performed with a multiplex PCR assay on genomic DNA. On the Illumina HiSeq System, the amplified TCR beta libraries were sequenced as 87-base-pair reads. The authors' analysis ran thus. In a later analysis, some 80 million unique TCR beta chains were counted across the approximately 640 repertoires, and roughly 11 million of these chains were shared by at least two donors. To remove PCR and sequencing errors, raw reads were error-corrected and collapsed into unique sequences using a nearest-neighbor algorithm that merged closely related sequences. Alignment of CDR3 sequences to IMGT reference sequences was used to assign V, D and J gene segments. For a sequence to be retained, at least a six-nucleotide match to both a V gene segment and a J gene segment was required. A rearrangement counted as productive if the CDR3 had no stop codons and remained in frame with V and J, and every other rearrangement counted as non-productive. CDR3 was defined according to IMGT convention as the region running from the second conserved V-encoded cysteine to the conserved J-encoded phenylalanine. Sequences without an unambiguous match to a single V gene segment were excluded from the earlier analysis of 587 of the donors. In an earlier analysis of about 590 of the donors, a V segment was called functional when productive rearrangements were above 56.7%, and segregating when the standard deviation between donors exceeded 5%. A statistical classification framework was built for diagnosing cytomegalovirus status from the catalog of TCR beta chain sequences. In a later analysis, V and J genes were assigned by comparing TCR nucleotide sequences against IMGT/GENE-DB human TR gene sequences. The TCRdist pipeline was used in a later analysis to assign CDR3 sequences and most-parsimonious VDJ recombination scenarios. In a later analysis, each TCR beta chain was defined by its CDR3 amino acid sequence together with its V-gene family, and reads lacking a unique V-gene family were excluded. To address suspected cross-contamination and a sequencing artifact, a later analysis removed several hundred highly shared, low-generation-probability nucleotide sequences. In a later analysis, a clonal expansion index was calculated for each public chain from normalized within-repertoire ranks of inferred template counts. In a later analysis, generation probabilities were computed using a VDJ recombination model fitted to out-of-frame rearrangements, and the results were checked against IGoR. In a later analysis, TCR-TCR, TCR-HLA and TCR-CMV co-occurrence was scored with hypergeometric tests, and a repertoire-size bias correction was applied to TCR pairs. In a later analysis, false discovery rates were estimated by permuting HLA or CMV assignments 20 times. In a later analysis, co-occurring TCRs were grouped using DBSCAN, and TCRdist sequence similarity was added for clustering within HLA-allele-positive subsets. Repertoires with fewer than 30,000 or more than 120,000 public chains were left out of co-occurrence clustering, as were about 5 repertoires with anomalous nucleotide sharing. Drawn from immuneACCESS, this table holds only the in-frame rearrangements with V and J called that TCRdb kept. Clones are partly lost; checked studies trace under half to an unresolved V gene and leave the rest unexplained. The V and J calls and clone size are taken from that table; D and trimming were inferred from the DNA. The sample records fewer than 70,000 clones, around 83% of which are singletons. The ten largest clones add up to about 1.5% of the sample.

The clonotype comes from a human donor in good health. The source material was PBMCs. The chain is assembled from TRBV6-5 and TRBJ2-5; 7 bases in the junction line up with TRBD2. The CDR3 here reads CASRLRGVGQETQYF. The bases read TGTGCCAGCAGGTTACGGGGGGTAGGGCAAGAGACCCAGTACTTC.